What follows describes a single TCR beta chain. The data stem from a study of T cell changes during pregnancy in multiple sclerosis. Libraries were prepared by immunoSEQ multiplex PCR; TCRdb keeps only in-frame clonotypes and omits some of them. This table holds tens of thousands of clones, around nine tenths found once. This material consisted of CD8+ T cells from peripheral blood mononuclear cells, taken after pregnancy. The receptor was derived from a female donor in good health, enrolled as a control in a pregnancy study.

The CDR3 bases are TGCGCCAGCAGCCAAGATAGTCCAGGGGGCTCAGGCGGCTACACCTTC. Translating gives CASSQDSPGGSGGYTF. The rearrangement links TRBV4-3 to TRBJ1-2; 8 nucleotides align to TRBD1. V shed 0 bases, J shed 8 bases, and the junction held 11 bases outside the gene matches. Germline values: CDR1 LGHNA, CDR2 YSLEER. There are 16 residues in the CDR3.